This T cell receptor beta chain was found in a study of PD-1 blockade in classical Hodgkin lymphoma. Method: immunoSEQ multiplex PCR; TCRdb's copy keeps in-frame clones and lacks some. The table records approximately 60,000 clones, approximately 89% of them present only once. The length of the CDR3 is 16 residues. Germline V CDR1 and CDR2: SGDLS, YYNGEE. Trimming removed 5 bases from V and 5 bases from J, with 21 bases in between. Brentuximab vedotin exposure varied among the patients, all of whom had relapsed after autologous stem cell transplantation. This sequence joins TRBV9 and TRBJ2-3, with D possibly TRBD2 on 7 matching bases. The material sequenced was peripheral blood mononuclear cells (PBMCs), taken at baseline. The receptor was isolated from a human donor with classical Hodgkin lymphoma. The CDR3 DNA sequence: TGTGCCAGCAGTTTTTGGGAGGGGGGCCCTCGAGATACGCAGTATTTT. Encoded protein: CASSFWEGGPRDTQYF.